The clone carrying this T cell receptor beta chain was recorded only once. What it binds is not known. The sample belongs to a study of CD8+CD57+ T cells in acquired aplastic anemia. Study as a whole: The average for DNA from sorted CD4+ and CD8+ cells was 3 to 4 ug.

For sequencing, patients were chosen who had shown expansion of CD8+CD57+ cells by flow cytometry. A severe acquired aplastic anemia diagnosis applied to all patients. Trimming left V 2 bases short and J 0 bases short, with 13 bases between. The CDR3 is made up of 15 amino acids. Germline V gene data show CDR1 as DFQATT and CDR2 as SNEGSKA (reference sequence). Notes on the study in general: It was found that more than 25 CD8+ CDR3 sequences were shared between patients and controls.

TCR beta VDJ and CDR3 were profiled, and genomic DNA was the template. TCRdb reanalysed the reads using MiXCR and keeps one entry per CDR3 protein. Of about 200,000 distinct CDR3 sequences in the sample, approximately 60% were seen once. Sequenced: sorted CD4+, CD8+, or CD8+CD57+ T cells (not recorded which) from PBMCs. The chain has TRBV20-1 and TRBJ1-2; weak D call: TRBD1 (5 bases). The receptor's source is a human donor with aplastic anemia. CDR3 nucleotide sequence: TGCAGTGCTAGAAGTCTCGGGGGGTCTAACTATGGCTACACCTTC. Protein: CSARSLGGSNYGYTF.